This T cell receptor (beta chain) was found in a study of shared clonotypes between healthy human individuals. Study-level results: Blood alone was sampled, and tissue repertoires likely differ. Some naive CD4 clonotypes, 4% to 6%, turned up in common across a few donors.

Each cell subset's genomic DNA was divided evenly among several immunoSEQ plates. The table came from immunoSEQ multiplex PCR; TCRdb's copy has only in-frame clones and leaves some out. This table holds around 980,000 clones, 75% to 85% found once. Points on this clone: Its antigen is unknown.

Germline V gene lookup returns CDR1 LGHNA and CDR2 YNFKEQ. The junction had 7 bases not matched to a gene; V was cut back by 0 bases and J by 4 bases. CDR3 length: 16 residues. The chain carries TRBV4-2 and TRBJ2-7; TRBD2 matches 9 bases. Specimen: memory CD4+ T cells from PBMCs. Subset given: CD45RA-negative fraction. This sequence originates from a man between 18 and 29 years old in good health. Some clones in this sample may be carry-over from other donors' samples. The CDR3, as DNA: TGTGCCAGCAGCCAAGATCGGCCTAGCGGGATTTACGAGCAGTACTTC. It encodes CASSQDRPSGIYEQYF.